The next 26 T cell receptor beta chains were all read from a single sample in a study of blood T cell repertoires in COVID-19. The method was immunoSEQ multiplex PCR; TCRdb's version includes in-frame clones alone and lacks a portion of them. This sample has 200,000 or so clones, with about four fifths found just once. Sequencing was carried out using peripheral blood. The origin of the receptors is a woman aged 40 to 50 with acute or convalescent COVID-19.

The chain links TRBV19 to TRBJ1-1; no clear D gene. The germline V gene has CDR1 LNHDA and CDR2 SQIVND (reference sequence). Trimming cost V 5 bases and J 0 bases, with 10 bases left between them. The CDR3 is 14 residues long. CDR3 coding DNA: TGTGCCAGTAGTTTCGACGGGTTGAACACTGAAGCTTTCTTT. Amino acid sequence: CASSFDGLNTEAFF.

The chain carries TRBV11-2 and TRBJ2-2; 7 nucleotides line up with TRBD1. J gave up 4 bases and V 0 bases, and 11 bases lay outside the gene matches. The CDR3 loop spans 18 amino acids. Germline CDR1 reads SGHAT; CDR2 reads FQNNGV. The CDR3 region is CASSLEAGGIGSTGELFF. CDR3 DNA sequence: TGTGCCAGCAGCTTAGAGGCAGGGGGAATCGGTAGCACCGGGGAGCTGTTTTTT.

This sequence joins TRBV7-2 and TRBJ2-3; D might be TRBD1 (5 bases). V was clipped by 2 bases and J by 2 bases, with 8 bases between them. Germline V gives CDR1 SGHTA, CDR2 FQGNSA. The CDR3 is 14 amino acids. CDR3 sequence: CASSLRGSTDTQYF. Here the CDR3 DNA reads TGTGCCAGCAGCTTAAGGGGTTCCACAGATACGCAGTATTTT.

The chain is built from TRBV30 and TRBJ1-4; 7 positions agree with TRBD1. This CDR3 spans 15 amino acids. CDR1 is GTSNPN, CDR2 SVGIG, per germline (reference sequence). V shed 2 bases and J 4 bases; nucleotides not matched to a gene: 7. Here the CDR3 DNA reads TGTGCCTGGAGTCCCCTGGACAGGCTTAATGAAAAACTGTTTTTT. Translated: CAWSPLDRLNEKLFF.

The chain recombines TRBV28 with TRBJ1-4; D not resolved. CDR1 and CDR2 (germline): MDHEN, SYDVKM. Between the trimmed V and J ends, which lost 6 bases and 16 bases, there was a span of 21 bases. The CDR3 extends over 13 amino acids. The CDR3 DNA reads TGTGCCAGCAGACAAAGCGGACCCGCCGGGCAGTTTTTT. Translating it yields CASRQSGPAGQFF.

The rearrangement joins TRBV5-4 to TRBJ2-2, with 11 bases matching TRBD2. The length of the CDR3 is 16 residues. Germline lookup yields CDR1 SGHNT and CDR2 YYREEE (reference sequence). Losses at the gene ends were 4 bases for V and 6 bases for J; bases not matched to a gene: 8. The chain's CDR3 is CASSQLAGDLAGELFF. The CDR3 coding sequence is TGTGCCAGCAGCCAACTAGCGGGAGATCTCGCCGGGGAGCTGTTTTTT. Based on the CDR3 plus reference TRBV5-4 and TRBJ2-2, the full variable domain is ETGVTQSPTHLIKTRGQQVTLRCSSQSGHNTVSWYQQALGQGPQFIFQYYREEENGRGNFPPRFSGLQFPNYSSELNVNALELDDSALYLCASSQLAGDLAGELFFGEGSRLTVL.

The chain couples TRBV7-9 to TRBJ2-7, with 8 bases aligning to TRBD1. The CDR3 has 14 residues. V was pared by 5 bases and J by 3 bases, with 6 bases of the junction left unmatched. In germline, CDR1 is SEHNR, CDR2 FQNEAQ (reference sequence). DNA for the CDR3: TGTGCCAGCAGCGCCAGGGGGACAGGCTACGAGCAGTACTTC. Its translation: CASSARGTGYEQYF.

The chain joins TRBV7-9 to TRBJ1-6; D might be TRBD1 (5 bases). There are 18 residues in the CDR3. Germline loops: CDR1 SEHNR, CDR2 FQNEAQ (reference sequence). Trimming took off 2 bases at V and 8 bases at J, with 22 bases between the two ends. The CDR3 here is CASSLSTTTALTYSPLHF. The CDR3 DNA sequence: TGTGCCAGCAGCTTATCCACCACGACAGCCCTCACCTATTCACCCCTCCACTTT.

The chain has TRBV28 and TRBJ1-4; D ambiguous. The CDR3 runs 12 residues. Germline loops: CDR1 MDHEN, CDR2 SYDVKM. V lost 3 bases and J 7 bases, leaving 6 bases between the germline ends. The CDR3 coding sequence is TGTGCCAGCAGTTTGCCGAGTGAAAAACTGTTTTTT. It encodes CASSLPSEKLFF.

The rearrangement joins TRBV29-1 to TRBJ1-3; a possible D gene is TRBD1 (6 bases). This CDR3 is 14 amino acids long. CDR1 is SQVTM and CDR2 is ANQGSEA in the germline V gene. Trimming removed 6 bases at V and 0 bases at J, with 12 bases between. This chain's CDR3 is CSVNTGSSGNTIYF. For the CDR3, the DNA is TGCAGCGTAAATACAGGGAGCTCTGGAAACACCATATATTTT.

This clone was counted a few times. The CDR3 region has the DNA TGTGCCAGCAGCCAAGGAGGTCAGCCCCAGCATTTT. Translating it yields CASSQGGQPQHF. The chain links TRBV3-1 (or the pseudogene TRBV3-2) to TRBJ1-5; D unclear. Per the germline V gene, CDR1 is LGHDT and CDR2 is YNNKEL (reference sequence). CDR3 length: 12 amino acids. The V and J ends lost 1 base and 6 bases respectively, with 4 bases between them.

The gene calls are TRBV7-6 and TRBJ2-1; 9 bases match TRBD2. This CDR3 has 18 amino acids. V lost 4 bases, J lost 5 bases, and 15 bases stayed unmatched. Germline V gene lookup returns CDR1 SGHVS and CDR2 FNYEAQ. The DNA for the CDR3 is TGTGCCAGCAGCTCCCCATCCCTGACTAGCGGACGCAACAATGAGCAGTTCTTC. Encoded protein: CASSSPSLTSGRNNEQFF.

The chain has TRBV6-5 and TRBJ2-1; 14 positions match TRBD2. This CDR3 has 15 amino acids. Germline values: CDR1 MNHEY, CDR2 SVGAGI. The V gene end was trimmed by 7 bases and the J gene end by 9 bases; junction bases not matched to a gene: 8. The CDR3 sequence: CASNQGLAGVTEQFF. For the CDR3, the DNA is TGTGCCAGCAACCAGGGACTAGCGGGAGTCACTGAGCAGTTCTTC.

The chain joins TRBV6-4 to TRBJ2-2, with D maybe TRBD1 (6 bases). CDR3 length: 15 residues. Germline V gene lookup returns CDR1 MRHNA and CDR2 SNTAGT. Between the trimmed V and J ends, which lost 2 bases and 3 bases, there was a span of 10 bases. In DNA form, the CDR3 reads TGTGCCAGCAGTGACGACAGGCGGGACACCGGGGAGCTGTTTTTT. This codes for CASSDDRRDTGELFF.

This CDR3 reads CASSLPGTGHLELFF. The CDR3 nucleotides read TGTGCCAGCAGCCTCCCCGGGACAGGGCATCTTGAGCTGTTTTTT. V gene TRBV3-1 (or the pseudogene TRBV3-2) combines with J gene TRBJ2-2, with 9 positions matching TRBD1. The CDR3 has 15 residues. Germline CDR1 LGHDT, CDR2 YNNKEL (reference sequence). Trimming took 4 bases from V and 11 from J; bases not matched to a gene: 11.

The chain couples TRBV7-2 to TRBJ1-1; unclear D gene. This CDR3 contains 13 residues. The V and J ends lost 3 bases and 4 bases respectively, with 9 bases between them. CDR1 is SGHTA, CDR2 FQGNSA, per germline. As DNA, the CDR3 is TGTGCCAGCAGCTTCATTTCGCGCACTGAAGCTTTCTTT. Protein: CASSFISRTEAFF.

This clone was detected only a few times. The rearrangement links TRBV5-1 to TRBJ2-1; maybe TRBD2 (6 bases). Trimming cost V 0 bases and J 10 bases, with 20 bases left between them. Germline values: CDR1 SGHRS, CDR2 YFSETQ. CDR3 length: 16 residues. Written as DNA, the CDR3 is TGCGCCAGCAGCTTGGAGCGCGGGGCGGGGAGGTGGGAGCAGTTCTTC. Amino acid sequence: CASSLERGAGRWEQFF.

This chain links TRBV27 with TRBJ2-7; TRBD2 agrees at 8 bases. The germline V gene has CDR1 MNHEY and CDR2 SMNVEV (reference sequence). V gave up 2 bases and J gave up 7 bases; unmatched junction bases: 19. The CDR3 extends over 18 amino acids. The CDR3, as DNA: TGTGCCAGCAGTTTACGGTCGGTGGGTCTAGCGGGTCTCTATGAGCAGTACTTC. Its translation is CASSLRSVGLAGLYEQYF.

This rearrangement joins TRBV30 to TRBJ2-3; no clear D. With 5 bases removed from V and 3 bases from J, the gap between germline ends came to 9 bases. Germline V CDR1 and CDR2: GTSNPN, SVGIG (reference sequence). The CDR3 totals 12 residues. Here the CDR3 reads CAWRYTTDTQYF. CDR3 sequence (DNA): TGTGCCTGGCGTTACACGACAGATACGCAGTATTTT. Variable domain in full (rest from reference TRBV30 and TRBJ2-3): SQTIHQWPATLVQPVGSPLSLECTVEGTSNPNLYWYRQAAGRGLQLLFYSVGIGQISSEVPQNLSASRPQDRQFILSSKKLLLSDSGFYLCAWRYTTDTQYFGPGTRLTVL.

The CDR3 bases are TGTGCCAGCAGCTTAGGATACGCGGGCGAGCAGTACTTC. This sequence encodes CASSLGYAGEQYF. V usage is TRBV7-9 and J usage is TRBJ2-7; perhaps TRBD2 as D (5 bases). Between the trimmed V and J ends, which lost 1 base and 6 bases, there was a span of 10 bases. The germline V gene encodes CDR1 SEHNR and CDR2 FQNEAQ (reference sequence). The CDR3 is made up of 13 amino acids.

The CDR3 loop reads CASSRGGTQGYEQYF. The CDR3 bases are TGTGCCAGCAGTCGAGGGGGCACCCAGGGATACGAGCAGTACTTC. The chain links TRBV28 to TRBJ2-7; 7 bases fit TRBD1. Trimming removed 5 bases from V and 4 bases from J; junction bases left unmatched: 11. CDR1 MDHEN and CDR2 SYDVKM come from the germline V gene. The CDR3 consists of 15 residues.

CDR3 protein: CASSDRTGYLNNEQFF. CDR3 sequence (DNA): TGTGCCAGCAGCGACAGAACAGGGTACCTAAACAATGAGCAGTTCTTC. This chain uses TRBV5-4 with TRBJ2-1; D perhaps matches TRBD1 (6 bases). The germline V gene encodes CDR1 SGHNT and CDR2 YYREEE (reference sequence). The V end lost 4 bases, the J end lost 5 bases, and 19 bases lay between the germline ends. CDR3 size: 16 residues.

The CDR3 region is CASSLGQTTSTDTQYF. The CDR3 DNA reads TGCGCCAGCAGCTTGGGGCAAACGACTAGCACAGATACGCAGTATTTT. The chain uses TRBV5-1 and TRBJ2-3; D gene unclear. Germline lookup yields CDR1 SGHRS and CDR2 YFSETQ. V was shortened by 0 bases and J by 0 bases, with 11 bases between the two germline ends. This CDR3 has 16 residues.

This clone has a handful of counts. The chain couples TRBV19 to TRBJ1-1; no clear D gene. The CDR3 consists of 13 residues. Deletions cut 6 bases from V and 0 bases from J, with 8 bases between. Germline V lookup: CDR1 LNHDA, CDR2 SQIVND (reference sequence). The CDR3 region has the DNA TGTGCCAGTAGGAGATTAATGAACACTGAAGCTTTCTTT. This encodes CASRRLMNTEAFF. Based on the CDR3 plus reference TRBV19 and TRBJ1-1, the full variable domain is DGGITQSPKYLFRKEGQNVTLSCEQNLNHDAMYWYRQDPGQGLRLIYYSQIVNDFQKGDIAEGYSVSREKKESFPLTVTSAQKNPTAFYLCASRRLMNTEAFFGQGTRLTVV.

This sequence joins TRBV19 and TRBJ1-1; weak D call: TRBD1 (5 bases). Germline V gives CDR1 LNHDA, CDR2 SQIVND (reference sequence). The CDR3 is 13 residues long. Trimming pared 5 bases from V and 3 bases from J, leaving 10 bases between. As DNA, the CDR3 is TGTGCCAGTAGTTCCCTCAGGGACACTGAAGCTTTCTTT. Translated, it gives CASSSLRDTEAFF.

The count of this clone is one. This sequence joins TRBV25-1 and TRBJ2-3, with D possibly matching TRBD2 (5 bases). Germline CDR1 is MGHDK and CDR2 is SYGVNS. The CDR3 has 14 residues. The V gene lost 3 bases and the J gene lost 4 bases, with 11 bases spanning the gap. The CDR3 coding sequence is TGTGCCAGCAGTGACGAGGGTAGCGCAGATACGCAGTATTTT. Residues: CASSDEGSADTQYF.